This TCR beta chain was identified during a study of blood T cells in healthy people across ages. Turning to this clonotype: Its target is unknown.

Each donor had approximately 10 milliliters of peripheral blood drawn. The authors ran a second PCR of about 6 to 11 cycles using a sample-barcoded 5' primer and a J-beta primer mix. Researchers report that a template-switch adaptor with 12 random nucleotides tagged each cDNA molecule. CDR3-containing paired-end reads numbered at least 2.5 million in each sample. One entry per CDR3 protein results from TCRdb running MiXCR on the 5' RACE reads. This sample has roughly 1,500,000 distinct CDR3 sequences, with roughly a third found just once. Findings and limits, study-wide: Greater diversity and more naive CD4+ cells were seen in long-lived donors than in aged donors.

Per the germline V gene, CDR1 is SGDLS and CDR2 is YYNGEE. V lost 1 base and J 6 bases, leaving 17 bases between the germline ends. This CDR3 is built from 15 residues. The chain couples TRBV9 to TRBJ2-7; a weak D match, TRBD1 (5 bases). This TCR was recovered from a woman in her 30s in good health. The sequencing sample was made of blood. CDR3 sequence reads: CASSVNGHATLEQYF. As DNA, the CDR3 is TGTGCCAGCAGCGTAAATGGACATGCCACGCTCGAGCAGTACTTC.